The 2 T cell receptor beta chains in this list originate from one sample, sequenced in a study of cytomegalovirus exposure and HLA in healthy donors. Researchers ran the PCR with 60 Vbeta and 13 Jbeta primers. TCRdb's copy holds only in-frame clones and misses some; the assay was immunoSEQ multiplex PCR. This sample contains 100,000 to 150,000 clones. Material for sequencing was PBMCs. The receptors stem from a middle-aged woman in good health and CMV-seronegative.

The chain combines TRBV11-2 with TRBJ1-3; 8 positions agree with TRBD1. The germline CDR1 and CDR2 sequences are SGHAT and FQNNGV. The CDR3 sequence is 16 residues long. After removal of 7 bases from V and 0 bases from J, the junction contained 8 bases not matched to a gene. CDR3 sequence: CASTTRGRNSGNTIYF. The CDR3 DNA follows: TGTGCCAGCACCACCAGGGGGCGGAACTCTGGAAACACCATATATTTT. Filled out from reference TRBV11-2 and TRBJ1-3, the complete variable domain reads EAGVAQSPRYKIIEKRQSVAFWCNPISGHATLYWYQQILGQGPKLLIQFQNNGVVDDSQLPKDRFSAERLKGVDSTLKIQPAKLEDSAVYLCASTTRGRNSGNTIYFGEGSWLTVV.

The V gene is TRBV14, the J gene TRBJ1-1; D unresolved. This CDR3 is 15 amino acids long. Germline CDR1 reads SGHDN; CDR2 reads FVKESK. Trimming shortened V by 4 bases and J by 4 bases, and 16 bases separated the two germline ends. Here the CDR3 DNA reads TGTGCCAGCAGCCCCCAACGCGGGCTGGGCACTGAAGCTTTCTTT. Translated, it gives CASSPQRGLGTEAFF.